This T cell receptor beta chain emerged from a study of T cell repertoires in cytomegalovirus infection. Overall study: Matching HLA type, along with CMV infection, was indicated by public TCR beta signatures.

This clonotype was seen a handful of times. Its antigen is not identified. Study conclusions and caveats: Individuals carrying CMV plus the relevant HLA were identified by cumulative frequency of public TCR beta families. The response measured ex vivo was dominated by TCR beta clonotypes (HLA-C-restricted and CMV-specific).

With V trimmed by 3 bases and J by 4 bases, 13 bases remained unmatched. Germline V lookup: CDR1 DFQATT, CDR2 SNEGSKA (reference sequence). The CDR3 spans 16 residues. TCRdb reanalysed the reads using MiXCR and keeps one entry per CDR3 protein. The repertoire holds 150,000 to 200,000 distinct CDR3 sequences, with about 21% as singletons. The sample taken for sequencing was PBMCs. The V and J genes are TRBV20-1 and TRBJ1-2; 8 bases line up with TRBD1. The receptor was derived from a human donor in good health (CMV status not recorded). Some clones in this sample may be carry-over from other donors' samples. CDR3: CSARPRGQGEGYGYTF. CDR3 nucleotides: TGCAGTGCTAGGCCCAGGGGGCAAGGGGAGGGCTATGGCTACACCTTC.